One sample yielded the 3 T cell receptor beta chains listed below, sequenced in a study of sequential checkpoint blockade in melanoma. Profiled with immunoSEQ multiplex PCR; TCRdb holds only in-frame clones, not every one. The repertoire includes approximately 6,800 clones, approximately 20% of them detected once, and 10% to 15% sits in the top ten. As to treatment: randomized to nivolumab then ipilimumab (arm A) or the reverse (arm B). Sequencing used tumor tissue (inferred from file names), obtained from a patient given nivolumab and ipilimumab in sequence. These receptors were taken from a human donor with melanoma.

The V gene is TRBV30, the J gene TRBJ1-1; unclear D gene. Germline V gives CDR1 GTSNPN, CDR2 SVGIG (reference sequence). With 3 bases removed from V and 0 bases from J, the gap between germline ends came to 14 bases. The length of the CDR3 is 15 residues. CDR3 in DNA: TGTGCCTGGAGGGCAACCGGTTCTTTGAACACTGAAGCTTTCTTT. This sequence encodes CAWRATGSLNTEAFF.

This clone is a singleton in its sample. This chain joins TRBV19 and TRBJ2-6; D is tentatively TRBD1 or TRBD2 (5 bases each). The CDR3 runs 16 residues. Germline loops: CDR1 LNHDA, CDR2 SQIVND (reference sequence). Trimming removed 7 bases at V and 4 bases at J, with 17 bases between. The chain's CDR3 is CASTPKGRDGANVLTF. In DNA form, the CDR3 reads TGTGCCAGTACCCCTAAGGGTCGGGACGGGGCCAACGTCCTGACTTTC.

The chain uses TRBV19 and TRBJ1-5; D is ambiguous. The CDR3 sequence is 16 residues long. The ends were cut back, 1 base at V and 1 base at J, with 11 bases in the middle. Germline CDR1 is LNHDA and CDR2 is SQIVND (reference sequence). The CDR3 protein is CASSIVLGRSNQPQHF. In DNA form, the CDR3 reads TGTGCCAGTAGTATAGTACTGGGCCGGAGCAATCAGCCCCAGCATTTT.